The present TCR beta chain was sequenced within a study of cytomegalovirus exposure and HLA in healthy donors. The PCR was carried out with 60 Vbeta primers and 13 Jbeta primers. The protocol was immunoSEQ multiplex PCR, while the TCRdb copy is restricted to in-frame clones and leaves out a portion. The sample yields about 59,000 clones, more than 70% seen once. Study-wide results and limits: One variant, a missense change in DCLRE1C, was linked in a later analysis to TCR beta V- and J-gene trimming. Donor immune exposure was known only as CMV serostatus. In a later analysis, HLA-associated TCR beta chains were more clonally expanded than equally common others. Later work found most CMV-associated TCR beta chains apparently HLA-restricted.

From germline, CDR1 is MNHEY and CDR2 SVGAGI. There are 15 residues in the CDR3. Trimming left V 0 bases short and J 4 bases short, with 12 bases between. Concerning this clone itself: Its cognate antigen is unknown.

The genes are TRBV6-5 and TRBJ1-1; no clear D. What was sequenced was PBMCs. The source is a man aged 30 to 39 in good health and CMV-seropositive. The CDR3 sequence is CASSYSSTSGTEAFF. CDR3 nucleotides: TGTGCCAGCAGTTACTCGTCCACATCGGGCACTGAAGCTTTCTTT.